The 14 T cell receptor beta chains below all came from one sample that was sequenced in a study of cytomegalovirus exposure and HLA in healthy donors. Primers included in the PCR were 60 Vbeta and 13 Jbeta primers. Profiling relied on immunoSEQ multiplex PCR, and the TCRdb table lists in-frame clones only, not all of them. The repertoire includes 70,000 to 85,000 clones, about 64% of them detected once, and less than 7.5% sits in the top ten. Sequencing was carried out using PBMCs. The receptors were gathered from a man aged 25 to 40 in good health and CMV-seropositive.

This chain joins TRBV27 and TRBJ1-2; 7 bases map to TRBD1. Germline lookup yields CDR1 MNHEY and CDR2 SMNVEV (reference sequence). CDR3 length: 16 amino acids. The V segment lost 5 bases and the J segment 3 bases; nucleotides outside the gene matches: 12. The CDR3 loop is CASSPTTGSFHYGYTF. The CDR3 nucleotides are TGTGCCAGCAGTCCGACGACAGGGTCGTTTCACTATGGCTACACCTTC.

The chain has TRBV5-1 and TRBJ2-1; D unresolved. The CDR3 is 12 residues long. Germline CDR1 reads SGHRS; CDR2 reads YFSETQ. V lost 5 bases and J lost 8, with 11 bases in between. The CDR3 protein is CASRILRDEQFF. As DNA, the CDR3 is TGCGCCAGCAGAATTCTTCGTGATGAGCAGTTCTTC.

This rearrangement joins TRBV11-2 to TRBJ2-7; the D gene is possibly TRBD2 (5 bases). Looked up from germline, CDR1 is SGHAT and CDR2 is FQNNGV. This CDR3 is built from 12 residues. The V gene lost 4 bases and the J gene lost 4 bases, with 8 bases spanning the gap. The CDR3 region has the DNA TGTGCCAGCAGCTCGGGGTTTTACGAGCAGTACTTC. Its protein is CASSSGFYEQYF.

Of note for this clone: This likely came from a read error, as a far larger clone is one base away. The chain links TRBV5-4 to TRBJ1-1, with TRBD1 as a possible D gene (5 bases). CDR1 and CDR2 (germline): SGHNT, YYREEE (reference sequence). The CDR3 has 15 residues. Trimming shortened V by 6 bases and J by 5 bases, and 20 bases separated the two germline ends. CDR3 in DNA: TGTGCCAGCAAAGTCTTCGGGGGTGCAGGGACTGAAGCTTTCTTT. Encoded protein: CASKVFGGAGTEAFF. Drawing the rest from reference TRBV5-4 and TRBJ1-1, the complete variable domain is ETGVTQSPTHLIKTRGQQVTLRCSSQSGHNTVSWYQQALGQGPQFIFQYYREEENGRGNFPPRFSGLQFPNYSSELNVNALELDDSALYLCASKVFGGAGTEAFFGQGTRLTVV.

The rearrangement links TRBV7-9 to TRBJ2-4, with D tentatively TRBD2 (6 bases). Germline values: CDR1 SEHNR, CDR2 FQNEAQ (reference sequence). With 2 bases removed from V and 9 bases from J, the gap between germline ends came to 20 bases. The CDR3 contains 16 residues. DNA of the CDR3: TGTGCCAGCAGCTTATGGGACTCCAACCTAATCGGCATTCAGTACTTC. Its translation is CASSLWDSNLIGIQYF. The complete variable domain, with remaining parts taken from reference TRBV7-9 and TRBJ2-4, reads DTGVSQNPRHKITKRGQNVTFRCDPISEHNRLYWYRQTLGQGPEFLTYFQNEAQLEKSRLLSDRFSAERPKGSFSTLEIQRTEQGDSAMYLCASSLWDSNLIGIQYFGAGTRLSVL.

This clone was counted only a few times. V is TRBV7-3 and J is TRBJ2-3; 10 bases align to TRBD2. After removal of 2 bases from V and 0 bases from J, the junction contained 2 bases not matched to a gene. The CDR3 contains 16 residues. The germline V gene encodes CDR1 SGHTA and CDR2 FQGTGA. DNA for the CDR3: TGTGCCAGCAGCTTAGGACTAGCGGCTAGCACAGATACGCAGTATTTT. Its protein product is CASSLGLAASTDTQYF.

This clone was seen a handful of times. The chain uses TRBV6-5 and TRBJ1-5; tentative D call: TRBD1 (6 bases). The V end was cut by 6 bases, the J end by 8 bases, with 14 bases between. This CDR3 contains 13 residues. The germline V gene encodes CDR1 MNHEY and CDR2 SVGAGI. This CDR3 is CASSRPSGEPQHF. The CDR3 DNA sequence: TGTGCCAGCAGCCGCCCGTCAGGGGAGCCCCAGCATTTT.

The table lists this clone with a few counts. Other DNA variants within this sample encode the same CDR3. V usage is TRBV29-1 and J usage is TRBJ2-1; D is possibly TRBD2 (5 bases). The CDR3 has 15 residues. V was cut by 4 bases and J by 3 bases, with 16 bases left in between. Germline assignment: CDR1 SQVTM and CDR2 ANQGSEA. The CDR3 nucleotides read TGCAGCGTTGGCCGGACCTCAGCGGACTACAATGAGCAGTTCTTC. This translates into CSVGRTSADYNEQFF.

The chain's CDR3 is CASLTAYNEQFF. CDR3 coding DNA: TGTGCCAGCCTTACAGCCTACAATGAGCAGTTCTTC. This chain uses TRBV27 with TRBJ2-1; D uncertain. Germline loops: CDR1 MNHEY, CDR2 SMNVEV (reference sequence). Trimming took off 8 bases at V and 2 bases at J, with 7 bases between the two ends. CDR3 length equals 12 residues.

This rearrangement joins TRBV28 to TRBJ1-4; D uncertain. CDR1 MDHEN and CDR2 SYDVKM come from the germline V gene. The CDR3 sequence is 17 residues long. V lost 3 bases and J lost 3, with 17 bases in between. CDR3 protein: CASSFPPRQVSNEKLFF. The CDR3 DNA reads TGTGCCAGCAGTTTCCCCCCTCGGCAGGTTTCTAATGAAAAACTGTTTTTT.

There are a few counts of this clone. The genes are TRBV6-6 and TRBJ2-5; 12 bases match TRBD2. Per germline, CDR1 MNHNY and CDR2 SVGAGI (reference sequence). J lost 2 bases, V lost 8 bases, and 6 bases had no gene match. CDR3 length equals 15 residues. In DNA form, the CDR3 reads TGTGCCAGCTCTTGGACTAGCGGGACACAAGAGACCCAGTACTTC. This translates into CASSWTSGTQETQYF.

This chain joins TRBV5-6 and TRBJ2-5, with D maybe TRBD1 (5 bases). The V end was cut by 1 base, the J end by 5 bases, with 15 bases between. This CDR3 has 15 residues. The V gene's germline CDR1 is SGHDT and CDR2 YYEEEE. This chain's CDR3 is CASSLISGYGETQYF. CDR3 in DNA: TGTGCCAGCAGCTTGATCTCAGGGTACGGGGAGACCCAGTACTTC.

This clone was counted a single time. The rearrangement uses TRBV18 and TRBJ2-1, with 9 bases matching TRBD2. Germline CDR1 and CDR2: KGHSH and LQKENI. The V gene end was trimmed by 0 bases and the J gene end by 10 bases; junction bases not matched to a gene: 10. The CDR3 runs 16 residues. The CDR3 DNA is TGTGCCAGCTCACCACCGGCGGTAGCGGGGGTCTCAGAGCAGTTCTTC. This encodes CASSPPAVAGVSEQFF.

The CDR3 sequence is CASSLAPDRYSNQPQHF. As DNA, the CDR3 is TGTGCCAGCAGCTTAGCCCCGGACAGATATAGCAATCAGCCCCAGCATTTT. The rearrangement joins TRBV7-9 to TRBJ1-5; a possible D gene is TRBD1 (6 bases). V was trimmed by 0 bases and J by 0 bases, leaving 12 bases between them. Germline V gene data show CDR1 as SEHNR and CDR2 as FQNEAQ (reference sequence). This CDR3 region has 17 residues. The full variable domain, its missing parts supplied by reference TRBV7-9 and TRBJ1-5, is DTGVSQNPRHKITKRGQNVTFRCDPISEHNRLYWYRQTLGQGPEFLTYFQNEAQLEKSRLLSDRFSAERPKGSFSTLEIQRTEQGDSAMYLCASSLAPDRYSNQPQHFGDGTRLSIL.